Given below is one T cell receptor (beta chain) in context. Its target is unknown. Sequenced by immunoSEQ multiplex PCR; TCRdb stores in-frame clones only, minus some. The sample holds about 70,000 clones, around nine tenths seen once. Germline assignment: CDR1 MNHEY and CDR2 SMNVEV (reference sequence). This CDR3 contains 15 residues. The ends were cut back, 5 bases at V and 1 base at J, with 15 bases in the middle. These data originate in a study of OX40 agonist ivuxolimab in advanced cancers. Study-level findings and limits: Average numbers of expanded clones were greater in CD8+ T cells than in CD4+.

The rearrangement links TRBV27 to TRBJ2-7; a weak D match, TRBD2 (5 bases). The receptor was isolated from an adult with an advanced solid tumor such as melanoma, head and neck, liver or kidney cancer. The sequencing here drew on CD4+ or CD8+ T cells sorted from blood, taken in a trial of the OX40 agonist ivuxolimab. CDR3 coding DNA: TGTGCCAGCAGTCCAGACTCGAGGGTGTCCTACGAGCAGTACTTC. As protein: CASSPDSRVSYEQYF.